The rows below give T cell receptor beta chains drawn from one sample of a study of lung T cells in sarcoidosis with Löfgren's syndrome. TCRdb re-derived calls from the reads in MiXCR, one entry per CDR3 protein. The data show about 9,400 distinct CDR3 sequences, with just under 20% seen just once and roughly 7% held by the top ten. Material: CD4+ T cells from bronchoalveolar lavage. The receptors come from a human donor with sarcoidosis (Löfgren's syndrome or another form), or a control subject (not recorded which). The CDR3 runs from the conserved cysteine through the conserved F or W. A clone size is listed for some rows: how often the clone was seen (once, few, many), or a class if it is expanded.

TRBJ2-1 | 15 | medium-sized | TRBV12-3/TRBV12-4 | CASSLGTSDYNEQFF
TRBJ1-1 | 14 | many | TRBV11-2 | CASSLDRGVFGAFF
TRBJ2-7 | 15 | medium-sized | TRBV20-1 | CSAPGGGSASYEQYF
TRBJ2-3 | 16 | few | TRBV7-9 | CASSFAGGPSTDTQYF
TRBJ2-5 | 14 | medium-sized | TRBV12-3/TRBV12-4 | CASSSRTGQETQYF
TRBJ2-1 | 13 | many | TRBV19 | CASTQTGYNEQFF
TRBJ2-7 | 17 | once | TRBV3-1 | CASSRYEPADSSYEQYF
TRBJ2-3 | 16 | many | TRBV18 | CASSPRGQGSTDTQYF
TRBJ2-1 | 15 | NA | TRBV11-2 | CASSLGPLSFNEQFF
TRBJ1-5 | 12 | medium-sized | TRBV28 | CASNSRNQPQHF
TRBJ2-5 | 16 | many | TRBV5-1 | CASSLGVTGNQETQYF
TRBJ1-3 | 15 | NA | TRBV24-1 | CAISVGSTSGNTTYF
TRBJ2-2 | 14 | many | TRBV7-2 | CASSTDSNTGELFF
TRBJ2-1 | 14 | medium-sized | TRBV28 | CASSGGVRYNEQFF
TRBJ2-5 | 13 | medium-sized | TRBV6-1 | CASSGTVQETQYF
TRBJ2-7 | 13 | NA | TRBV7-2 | CASSPAPGSEQYF
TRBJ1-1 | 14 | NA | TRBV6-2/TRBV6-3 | CASSKRRGRTEAFF
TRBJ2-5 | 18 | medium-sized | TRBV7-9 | CASSSRVGTGSLQETQYF
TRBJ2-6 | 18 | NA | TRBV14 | CASSQGQGRATEANVLTF
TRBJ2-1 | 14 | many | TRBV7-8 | CASSSEYSYNEQFF
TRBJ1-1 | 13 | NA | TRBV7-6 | CTSSAGGNTEALF
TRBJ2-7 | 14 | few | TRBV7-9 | CASSRRQGGYEQYF
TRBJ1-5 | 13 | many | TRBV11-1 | CASSFSTNQPQHF
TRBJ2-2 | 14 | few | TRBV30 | CAWSITSNTGELFF
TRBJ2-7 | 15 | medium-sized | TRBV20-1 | CSANSGTSGTYEQYF
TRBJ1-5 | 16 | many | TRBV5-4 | CASSLLKETDEKPQHF
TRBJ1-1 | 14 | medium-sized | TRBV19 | CASSTLPGQGEAFF
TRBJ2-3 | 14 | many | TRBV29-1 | CSVESSGSTDTQYF
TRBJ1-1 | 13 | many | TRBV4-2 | CASSPPGVDEAFF
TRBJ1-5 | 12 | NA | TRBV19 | CASSVQNQPQHF
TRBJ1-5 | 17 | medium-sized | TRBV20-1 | CSASQGSGVGSNQPQHF
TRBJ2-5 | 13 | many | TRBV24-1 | CATSETGVGTQYF
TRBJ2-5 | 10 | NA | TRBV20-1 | CSASTTRGDF
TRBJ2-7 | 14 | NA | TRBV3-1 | CASSQFSREHEQYF
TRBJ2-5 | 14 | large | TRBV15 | CATSRHLTEETQYF
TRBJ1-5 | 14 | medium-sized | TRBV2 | CASSADRGVQPQHF
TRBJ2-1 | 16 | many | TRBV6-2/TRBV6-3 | CASSYGGQSSYNEQFF
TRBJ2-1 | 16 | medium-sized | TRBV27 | CASSFSQRAMHNEQFF
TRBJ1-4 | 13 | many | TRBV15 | CATSRDGVAKLFF
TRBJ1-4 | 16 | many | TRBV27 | CASSPGPGAPNEKLFF
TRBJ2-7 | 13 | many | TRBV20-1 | CSALERGRYEQYF
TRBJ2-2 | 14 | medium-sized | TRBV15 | CATSRGGNTGELFF
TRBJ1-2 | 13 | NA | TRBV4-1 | CASSQAGLTGYTF
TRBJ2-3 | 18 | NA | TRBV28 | CASSSSSGLAGFTDTQYF
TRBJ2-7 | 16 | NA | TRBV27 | CASSPGTSGRICEQYF
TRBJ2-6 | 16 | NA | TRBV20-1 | CSARNFDRGGASFLTF
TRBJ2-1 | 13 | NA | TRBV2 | CAEGRQEGGEQFF
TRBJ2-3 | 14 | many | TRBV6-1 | CASSDMMGTDTQYF
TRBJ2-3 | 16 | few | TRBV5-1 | CASSPTGTWETDTQYF
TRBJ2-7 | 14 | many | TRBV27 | CASSLQQPTRLLYF
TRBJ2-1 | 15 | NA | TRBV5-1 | CASSLGLAGPNEQFF
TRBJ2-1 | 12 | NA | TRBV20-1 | CSAPTAYNEQFF
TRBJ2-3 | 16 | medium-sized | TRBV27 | CASSPPREGGTDTQYF
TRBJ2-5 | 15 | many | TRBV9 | CASTRTSGVEETQYF